These T cell receptor beta chains were read from a single sample in a study of shared clonotypes between healthy human individuals. TCRdb's table, derived via immunoSEQ multiplex PCR, lists solely in-frame clones and lacks some. The sample comprises roughly 680,000 clones, roughly two thirds of which are singletons, and approximately 2% rests with the top ten. The sequenced sample consisted of memory CD4+ T cells sorted from blood. These receptors all stem from a woman aged 25-40 years in good health. Both conserved end residues are part of each CDR3. D genes are given only for firm matches. Clone size is stated in some rows and not others, as once, few, many or a class when expanded.

CSGAGGPNTGELFF	TGCAGCGGTGCAGGGGGCCCGAACACCGGGGAGCTGTTTTTT	TRBJ2-2	TRBV29-1	TRBD1	.	14
CASSLGRHTSTDTQYF	TGCGCCAGCAGCTTGGGGCGGCATACTAGCACAGATACGCAGTATTTT	TRBJ2-3	TRBV5-1	.	.	16
CASTAFNEQFF	TGTGCCAGCACGGCGTTCAATGAGCAGTTCTTC	TRBJ2-1	TRBV25-1	.	.	11
CASSIAGGTNTGELFF	TGTGCCAGTAGTATAGCAGGGGGCACGAACACCGGGGAGCTGTTTTTT	TRBJ2-2	TRBV19	TRBD1	once	16
CASSLGTALNTGELFF	TGTGCCAGCAGTCTCGGGACAGCGCTGAACACCGGGGAGCTGTTTTTT	TRBJ2-2	TRBV27	TRBD1	few	16
CAWSRGFYGYTF	TGTGCCTGGAGTAGGGGGTTCTATGGCTACACCTTC	TRBJ1-2	TRBV30	.	.	12
CASSFRQPGTKAPGELFF	TGTGCCAGCAGCTTTCGCCAACCGGGCACCAAAGCCCCCGGGGAGCTGTTTTTT	TRBJ2-2	TRBV7-9	.	.	18
CAISHSGRNQPQHF	TGTGCCATCAGTCACTCGGGCAGGAATCAGCCCCAGCATTTT	TRBJ1-5	TRBV10-3	.	few	14
CASSVNLFPDTSVF	TGTGCCAGCAGCGTAAATCTCTTCCCGGACACCTCCGTCTTC	TRBJ2-1	TRBV11-2	.	.	14
CASSPGQKWETQYF	TGTGCCAGCAGCCCGGGACAGAAATGGGAGACCCAGTACTTC	TRBJ2-5	TRBV13	TRBD1	.	14
CATSSAGGVYGYTF	TGTGCCACCAGCAGCGCCGGGGGCGTTTATGGCTACACCTTC	TRBJ1-2	TRBV15	.	.	14
CASSFQLVGNEQFF	TGTGCCAGCAGCTTTCAACTGGTGGGCAATGAGCAGTTCTTC	TRBJ2-1	TRBV5-6	.	few	14
CASRQGNNSPLHF	TGTGCCAGCAGACAGGGCAATAATTCACCCCTCCACTTT	TRBJ1-6	TRBV25-1	.	.	13
CASSLTSGTFHTEAFF	TGTGCCAGCAGCTTGACCTCCGGGACATTTCACACTGAAGCTTTCTTT	TRBJ1-1	TRBV5-6	.	.	16
CASGSQREGPQYF	TGCGCCAGCGGATCCCAGCGGGAGGGGCCCCAGTACTTC	TRBJ2-5	TRBV5-1	TRBD2	.	13
CASSERHRNQPQHF	TGTGCCAGCAGTGAGAGGCACAGGAATCAGCCCCAGCATTTT	TRBJ1-5	TRBV2	.	.	14
CASRKSGTYEQYF	TGTGCCAGCAGAAAAAGCGGGACCTACGAGCAGTACTTC	TRBJ2-7	TRBV27	TRBD2	.	13
CASSFGQGIYEQYF	TGTGCCAGCAGCTTCGGACAGGGGATCTACGAGCAGTACTTC	TRBJ2-7	TRBV7-9	TRBD1	.	14
CASSALPTEAFF	TGCGCCAGCAGTGCCCTCCCAACTGAAGCTTTCTTT	TRBJ1-1	TRBV5-1	.	.	12
CASSPRLTYTDTQYF	TGTGCCAGCTCACCACGCCTTACATACACAGATACGCAGTATTTT	TRBJ2-3	TRBV18	.	once	15
CASSGNGAEGTASGNTIYF	TGTGCCAGCAGCGGGAACGGAGCCGAGGGAACAGCCTCTGGAAACACCATATATTTT	TRBJ1-3	TRBV21-1	.	.	19